These T cell receptor beta chains were read from a single sample in a study of blood T cell repertoires in COVID-19. Method: immunoSEQ multiplex PCR; TCRdb's copy keeps in-frame clones and lacks some. This sample has around 180,000 clones, with approximately 85% found just once. Sequencing was done on a sample of peripheral blood. The receptor set was obtained from a man older than 75 with COVID-19, enrolled during active disease. Each CDR3 is given with its conserved first and last residue. D genes are given only for firm matches. Expanded clones get a size class; other rows say once, few or many, or leave the size out.

clone_size	v_call	d_call	j_call	cdr3_nt	cdr3_aa
NA	TRBV28	NA	TRBJ1-3	TGTGCCAGCAGTTTATTTCGGAGCTCTGGAAACACCATATATTTT	CASSLFRSSGNTIYF
NA	TRBV6-5	NA	TRBJ1-1	TGTGCCAGCCTTTCCCGAGGAGTGGGGAACACTGAAGCTTTCTTT	CASLSRGVGNTEAFF
once	TRBV10-3	NA	TRBJ2-2	TGTGCCACGCGGGCCGACCACACCGGGGAGCTGTTTTTT	CATRADHTGELFF
NA	TRBV6-5	NA	TRBJ2-7	TGTGCCAGCAGTTACTCGACAGGAACATACGAGCAGTACTTC	CASSYSTGTYEQYF
NA	TRBV10-3	TRBD1	TRBJ1-5	TGTGCCATCAGGGGGGGACAGGGAGAAAGGGATAGCAATCAGCCCCAGCATTTT	CAIRGGQGERDSNQPQHF
NA	TRBV9	NA	TRBJ2-1	TGTGCCAGCAGCGTCCAGGGATCCTACAATGAGCAGTTCTTC	CASSVQGSYNEQFF
NA	TRBV4-3	TRBD1	TRBJ1-1	TGCGCCAGCAGCCAAGATGGGACAGGACGGGCTTTCTTT	CASSQDGTGRAFF
few	TRBV5-5	TRBD2	TRBJ2-3	TGTGCCAGCAGCTTGTGGGGGGGTTCGGAGACAGATACGCAGTATTTT	CASSLWGGSETDTQYF
NA	TRBV2	NA	TRBJ1-2	TGTGCCAGCAGTGAGGCTGGTGACTATGGCTACACCTTC	CASSEAGDYGYTF
NA	TRBV5-4	TRBD1	TRBJ1-5	TGTGCCAGCAGCTTGGAAAGACAGGGGGCCCATGGGCAGCCCCAGCATTTT	CASSLERQGAHGQPQHF
once	TRBV9	NA	TRBJ1-2	TGTGCCAGCAGCCCCCCGGTAGACTATGGCTACACCTTC	CASSPPVDYGYTF
NA	TRBV4-1	NA	TRBJ1-4	TGCGCCAGCAGCCAAGAGACGACTACCGCAACTAATGAAAAACTGTTTTTT	CASSQETTTATNEKLFF
NA	TRBV4-1	NA	TRBJ1-4	TGCGCCAGCAGCCAAGGCTTAGGAAGGGGTGAAAAACTGTTTTTT	CASSQGLGRGEKLFF
NA	TRBV19	NA	TRBJ1-1	TGTGCCAGTAGGAGTCAGGGCGAGAACACTGAAGCTTTCTTT	CASRSQGENTEAFF
few	TRBV5-4	NA	TRBJ1-1	TGTGCCAGCAGTTTGAAAAGCCAGAACACTGAAGCTTTCTTT	CASSLKSQNTEAFF
few	TRBV19	NA	TRBJ2-7	TGTGCCAGTAGTATAGGACTGATCTCCTACGAGCAGTACTTC	CASSIGLISYEQYF
NA	TRBV28	NA	TRBJ1-3	TGTGCCAGCAGTTTAAACAGGCCCTCTGGAAACACCATATATTTT	CASSLNRPSGNTIYF
NA	TRBV7-3	TRBD1	TRBJ2-1	TGTGCCAGCAGCCTTTGGGACAGGGGGCGGAATGAGCAGTTCTTC	CASSLWDRGRNEQFF
NA	TRBV7-2	NA	TRBJ1-3	TGTGCCAGCAGCTTAGTGTATGTCTCTGGAAACACCATATATTTT	CASSLVYVSGNTIYF
NA	TRBV5-6	TRBD1	TRBJ1-2	TGTGCCAGCAGCCTAGGGACAGGCGCGGTTGGCTACACCTTC	CASSLGTGAVGYTF
NA	TRBV4-2	NA	TRBJ2-5	TGTGCCAGCAGCCAAGAAGGGGGGGCGGACGGGACCCAGTACTTC	CASSQEGGADGTQYF
NA	TRBV7-9	NA	TRBJ2-2	TGTGCCAGCATCCCCCCCGGTGGCGGGCCGAACACCGGGGAGCTGTTTTTT	CASIPPGGGPNTGELFF
NA	TRBV7-2	TRBD1	TRBJ1-2	TGTGCCAGCAGCGCCCCCGGGACAGTCTATGGCTACACCTTC	CASSAPGTVYGYTF
NA	TRBV6-2/TRBV6-3	TRBD1	TRBJ2-7	TGTGCCAGCAGCTCGGGACAGGGCTACGAGCAGTACTTC	CASSSGQGYEQYF
NA	TRBV19	TRBD1	TRBJ2-1	TGTGCCAGTAGACTTGACAGGGGGGACTACAATGAGCAGTTCTTC	CASRLDRGDYNEQFF
NA	TRBV5-5	TRBD1	TRBJ1-4	TGTGCCAGCAGCTCGGGACAGCTGCGAGAAAAACTGTTTTTT	CASSSGQLREKLFF
NA	TRBV5-1	TRBD1	TRBJ2-2	TGCGCCAGCAGCTTTGGACCCGGGACAGGGAACACCGGGGAGCTGTTTTTT	CASSFGPGTGNTGELFF
NA	TRBV3-1/TRBV3-2	NA	TRBJ2-1	TGTGCCAGCAGCCATAACCGCAGGGAAGAGCAGTTCTTC	CASSHNRREEQFF
NA	TRBV29-1	NA	TRBJ2-1	TGCAGCGTTGCCGGGACAAGATTCAATGAGCAGTTCTTC	CSVAGTRFNEQFF
few	TRBV7-2	NA	TRBJ1-5	TGTGCCAGCAGCTTCATGGGGGCTCAGCCCCAGCATTTT	CASSFMGAQPQHF
NA	TRBV5-1	NA	TRBJ2-5	TGCGCCAGCAGAAGGGGGGGCCAAGAGACCCAGTACTTC	CASRRGGQETQYF
NA	TRBV4-2	NA	TRBJ1-5	TGTGCCAGCAGCCAAGTTGTGGGGGGGCTAGGTCAGCCCCAGCATTTT	CASSQVVGGLGQPQHF
NA	TRBV19	TRBD1	TRBJ1-5	TGTGCCAGTAGTCCGACAGGGGGCAATCAGCCCCAGCATTTT	CASSPTGGNQPQHF
NA	TRBV12-3/TRBV12-4	NA	TRBJ1-2	TGTGCCAGCAGAACAGCGAACGGGAATGGCTACACCTTC	CASRTANGNGYTF
NA	TRBV4-1	NA	TRBJ2-2	TGCGCCAGCAGCCCTTGGACAGACCGGGAGCTGTTTTTT	CASSPWTDRELFF
NA	TRBV10-2	NA	TRBJ1-4	TGCGCCAGCAGTGAGTCCGGACAGTTAGGTGAAAAACTGTTTTTT	CASSESGQLGEKLFF
NA	TRBV6-5	NA	TRBJ1-1	TGTGCCAGCAGTTACTCCCGCGGGGGAGGAATCTCGTCGGCTTTCTTT	CASSYSRGGGISSAFF
NA	TRBV29-1	TRBD2	TRBJ2-1	TGCAGCGGGGACTATTCAGGCGAGCAGTTCTTC	CSGDYSGEQFF
NA	TRBV6-5	TRBD2	TRBJ2-5	TGTGCCAGTTCCTCTCGGGAGGCCTCCCAGTACTTC	CASSSREASQYF
NA	TRBV10-3	NA	TRBJ2-2	TGTGCCATCAGTCTCACAGGCACCGGGGAGCTGTTTTTT	CAISLTGTGELFF
NA	TRBV6-5	TRBD1	TRBJ2-1	TGTGCCAGCAGACTCCTACAGGGGAATGAGCAGTTCTTC	CASRLLQGNEQFF
NA	TRBV7-9	TRBD1	TRBJ1-1	TGTGCCAGCAGCTCATGGACAGGGGGCGCCGGTGGAGCTTTCTTT	CASSSWTGGAGGAFF
NA	TRBV3-1/TRBV3-2	NA	TRBJ1-5	TGTGCCAGCAGCCAAGGGTTCAGGAATAGCAATCAGCCCCAGCATTTT	CASSQGFRNSNQPQHF
NA	TRBV6-5	NA	TRBJ2-7	TGTGCCAGCACCGGGGACTCCACCTACGAGCAGTACTTC	CASTGDSTYEQYF
NA	TRBV5-6	NA	TRBJ2-7	TGTGCCAGCAGCATCACTAGGGACTCCTACGAGCAGTACTTC	CASSITRDSYEQYF
NA	TRBV27	NA	TRBJ2-3	TGTGCCAGCAGTTTTCGACACAGCACAGATACGCAGTATTTT	CASSFRHSTDTQYF
many	TRBV6-2/TRBV6-3	NA	TRBJ2-5	TGTGCCAGCAGTACCACCGCGGCGGGGACCCAGTACTTC	CASSTTAAGTQYF
once	TRBV25-1	TRBD1	TRBJ1-6	TGTGCCAGCAGTCCCGGGACAGGACACAATTCACCCCTCCACTTT	CASSPGTGHNSPLHF
once	TRBV19	TRBD1	TRBJ2-2	TGTGCCACCGGGACAGTCCTACGGGAGCTGTTTTTT	CATGTVLRELFF
NA	TRBV28	NA	TRBJ2-6	TGTGCCAGCAGTTTAGGAGGAACTGGGGCCAACGTCCTGACTTTC	CASSLGGTGANVLTF
once	TRBV6-5	NA	TRBJ1-2	TGTGCCAGCAGCCGGCAGGGGCGTAACTATGGCTACACCTTC	CASSRQGRNYGYTF
NA	TRBV11-3	NA	TRBJ2-5	TGTGCCAGCAGCTTAGGGGGGGAGAGACAAGAGACCCAGTACTTC	CASSLGGERQETQYF